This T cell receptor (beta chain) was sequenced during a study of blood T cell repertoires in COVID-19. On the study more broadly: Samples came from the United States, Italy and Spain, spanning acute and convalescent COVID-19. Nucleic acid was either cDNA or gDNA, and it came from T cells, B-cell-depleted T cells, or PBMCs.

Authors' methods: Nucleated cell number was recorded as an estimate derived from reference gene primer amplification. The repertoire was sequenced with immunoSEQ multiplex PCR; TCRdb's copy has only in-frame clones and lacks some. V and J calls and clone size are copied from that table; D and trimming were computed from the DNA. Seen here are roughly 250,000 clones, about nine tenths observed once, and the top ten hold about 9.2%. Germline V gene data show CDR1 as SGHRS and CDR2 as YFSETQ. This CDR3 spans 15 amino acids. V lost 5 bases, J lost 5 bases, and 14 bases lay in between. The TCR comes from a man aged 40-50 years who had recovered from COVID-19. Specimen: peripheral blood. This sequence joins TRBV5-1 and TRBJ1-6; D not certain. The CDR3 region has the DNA TGCGCCAGCAGATCACCGGGAACGGATAATTCACCCCTCCACTTT. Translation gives CASRSPGTDNSPLHF. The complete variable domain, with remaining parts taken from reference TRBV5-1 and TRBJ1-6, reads KAGVTQTPRYLIKTRGQQVTLSCSPISGHRSVSWYQQTPGQGLQFLFEYFSETQRNKGNFPGRFSGRQFSNSRSEMNVSTLELGDSALYLCASRSPGTDNSPLHFGNGTRLTVT.